Listed here are 17 T cell receptor beta chains from one sample, sequenced in a study of blood T cell repertoires in COVID-19. Repertoires were generated with immunoSEQ multiplex PCR, while TCRdb's copy carries only in-frame clones and drops some. The sample carries some 130,000 clones, about 81% recorded once. The source material was peripheral blood. These TCRs come from a woman aged 80 or over with acute or convalescent COVID-19.

The V gene is TRBV27, the J gene TRBJ1-5; 7 nucleotides match TRBD1. Germline V gene lookup returns CDR1 MNHEY and CDR2 SMNVEV (reference sequence). The CDR3 is 14 residues long. Trimming took 6 bases from V and 2 from J; bases not matched to a gene: 4. The CDR3 sequence is CASSPGGRNQPQHF. Written as DNA, the CDR3 is TGTGCCAGCAGCCCAGGGGGTCGCAATCAGCCCCAGCATTTT.

The rearrangement links TRBV18 to TRBJ2-5; 7 bases map to TRBD1. CDR1 KGHSH and CDR2 LQKENI come from the germline V gene. This CDR3 spans 14 amino acids. V shed 5 bases, J shed 1 base, and the junction held 4 bases outside the gene matches. The CDR3 reads CASSEYRGQETQYF. The CDR3 nucleotides are TGTGCCAGCTCAGAATACAGGGGCCAAGAGACCCAGTACTTC.

The CDR3 loop reads CASSPSWGGNEKLFF. CDR3 bases: TGTGCCAGCAGCCCTAGCTGGGGAGGTAATGAAAAACTGTTTTTT. The rearrangement joins TRBV7-9 to TRBJ1-4; the D is unclear. Germline V gene lookup returns CDR1 SEHNR and CDR2 FQNEAQ (reference sequence). The CDR3 contains 15 residues. V gave up 5 bases and J gave up 4 bases, with 14 bases separating them.

The CDR3 is CASSPTTGTQHEQYF. CDR3 nucleotide sequence: TGCGCCAGCAGCCCGACCACAGGTACCCAACACGAGCAGTACTTC. This chain connects TRBV5-1 to TRBJ2-7; D is possibly TRBD1 (5 bases). Germline V gives CDR1 SGHRS, CDR2 YFSETQ. Between the trimmed V and J ends, which lost 4 bases and 5 bases, there was a span of 19 bases. The CDR3 extends over 15 amino acids. The variable domain in full, completed from reference TRBV5-1 and TRBJ2-7, reads KAGVTQTPRYLIKTRGQQVTLSCSPISGHRSVSWYQQTPGQGLQFLFEYFSETQRNKGNFPGRFSGRQFSNSRSEMNVSTLELGDSALYLCASSPTTGTQHEQYFGPGTRLTVT.

V and J are TRBV7-2 and TRBJ1-3; maybe TRBD1 (5 bases). Trimming took 1 base from V and 2 from J, leaving 12 bases between them. The CDR3 runs 16 residues. Germline values: CDR1 SGHTA, CDR2 FQGNSA. DNA of the CDR3: TGTGCCAGCAGCTTAGACGTGGGGCCCCCTGGAAACACCATATATTTT. This codes for CASSLDVGPPGNTIYF. Looking up the rest from reference TRBV7-2 and TRBJ1-3 gives the full variable domain: GAGVSQSPSNKVTEKGKDVELRCDPISGHTALYWYRQSLGQGLEFLIYFQGNSAPDKSGLPSDRFSAERTGGSVSTLTIQRTQQEDSAVYLCASSLDVGPPGNTIYFGEGSWLTVV.

The DNA for the CDR3 is TGTGCCAGTAGTCTGCCAGGAGGACAGGGGTATCAGCCCCAGCATTTT. As protein: CASSLPGGQGYQPQHF. The chain uses TRBV19 and TRBJ1-5, with 9 bases lining up with TRBD1. Germline CDR1 reads LNHDA; CDR2 reads SQIVND (reference sequence). V lost 5 bases and J lost 5; bases outside the gene matches: 10. The CDR3 extends over 16 amino acids.

The chain couples TRBV25-1 to TRBJ2-7; TRBD2 might be the D (5 bases). Germline assignment: CDR1 MGHDK and CDR2 SYGVNS. V lost 10 bases to trimming and J lost 3 bases, with 10 bases between them. The CDR3 spans 11 residues. CDR3 sequence reads: CATSAGYEQYF. CDR3 DNA: TGTGCCACATCGGCGGGCTACGAGCAGTACTTC.

A note on this clone: This sample also contains other DNA sequences that code for the same CDR3. The CDR3 spells CASSLGAGVPYEQYF. The CDR3 DNA follows: TGTGCCAGCAGCTTAGGGGCGGGGGTTCCCTACGAGCAGTACTTC. The genes are TRBV7-2 and TRBJ2-7; 7 nucleotides match TRBD2. In germline, CDR1 is SGHTA, CDR2 FQGNSA. Trimming at V came to 1 base and at J to 2 bases, leaving 5 bases not matched to a gene. The CDR3 is made up of 15 amino acids.

This rearrangement joins TRBV19 to TRBJ2-1; D call uncertain. Trimming removed 2 bases from V and 5 bases from J, with 10 bases in between. The germline V gene has CDR1 LNHDA and CDR2 SQIVND (reference sequence). The CDR3 loop spans 14 amino acids. CDR3 nucleotides: TGTGCCAGTAGTATAAGTTTGCTAGACAATGAGCAGTTCTTC. It codes for CASSISLLDNEQFF. Combining the CDR3 with reference TRBV19 and TRBJ2-1 gives the whole variable domain DGGITQSPKYLFRKEGQNVTLSCEQNLNHDAMYWYRQDPGQGLRLIYYSQIVNDFQKGDIAEGYSVSREKKESFPLTVTSAQKNPTAFYLCASSISLLDNEQFFGPGTRLTVL.

V usage is TRBV9 and J usage is TRBJ2-5; D perhaps matches TRBD1 (8 bases). This CDR3 is built from 14 residues. V was cut by 4 bases and J by 5 bases, with 15 bases left in between. The germline CDR1 and CDR2 sequences are SGDLS and YYNGEE. In DNA form, the CDR3 reads TGTGCCAGCAGCCAAACAGGGGGGGCGGAGACCCAGTACTTC. Translating it yields CASSQTGGAETQYF.

The rearrangement uses TRBV29-1 and TRBJ1-2, with D unclear. Germline V gene lookup returns CDR1 SQVTM and CDR2 ANQGSEA. Trimming took 2 bases from V and 2 from J, leaving 9 bases between them. The CDR3 consists of 13 residues. DNA of the CDR3: TGCAGCGTTGAATTCCAGAGGAACTATGGCTACACCTTC. It codes for CSVEFQRNYGYTF.

As concerns this clone: Other DNA sequences in the same sample also yield this CDR3. The V gene is TRBV3-1 (or the pseudogene TRBV3-2), the J gene TRBJ2-7; tentative D call: TRBD1 (6 bases). Germline CDR1 reads LGHDT; CDR2 reads YNNKEL (reference sequence). The V and J ends lost 6 bases and 5 bases respectively, with 17 bases between them. CDR3 length: 14 residues. In DNA form, the CDR3 reads TGTGCCAGCAGTCCAAGCAGGGGATCAGACGAGCAGTACTTC. Its translation: CASSPSRGSDEQYF.

This clone was observed a single time. The V gene is TRBV7-6, the J gene TRBJ2-1; 10 bases align to TRBD1. The V segment lost 6 bases and the J segment 4 bases; nucleotides outside the gene matches: 6. The V gene's germline CDR1 is SGHVS and CDR2 FNYEAQ. The CDR3 loop spans 15 amino acids. CDR3 region: CASSVDRGEYNEQFF. The CDR3, as DNA: TGTGCCAGCAGTGTGGACAGGGGGGAATACAATGAGCAGTTCTTC.

The chain links TRBV7-8 to TRBJ1-2, with 10 bases aligning to TRBD1. Trimming at V came to 1 base and at J to 4 bases, leaving 12 bases not matched to a gene. The CDR3 length is 18 residues. In germline, CDR1 is SGHVS, CDR2 FQNEAQ. The CDR3 region is CASSLGPDRGFRGYGYTF. CDR3 DNA sequence: TGTGCCAGCAGCTTAGGCCCGGACAGGGGGTTTCGTGGCTATGGCTACACCTTC.

The chain combines TRBV4-3 with TRBJ2-5; 8 nucleotides match TRBD2. This CDR3 spans 18 amino acids. After removal of 1 base from V and 5 bases from J, the junction contained 15 bases not matched to a gene. Germline-derived CDR1 and CDR2 are LGHNA and YSLEER. The CDR3 DNA reads TGCGCCAGCAGCCAAGGGTATTCTAGCGGGCCAGGGACGGAGACCCAGTACTTC. Its translation is CASSQGYSSGPGTETQYF.

As regards this clone: Other DNA sequences in the same sample also yield this CDR3. The V call is TRBV13, the J call TRBJ1-2, with D possibly being TRBD1 (5 bases). CDR1 and CDR2 (germline): PRHDT, FYEKMQ (reference sequence). The CDR3 runs to 14 residues. V lost 0 bases and J 4 bases, leaving 9 bases between the germline ends. The CDR3 DNA follows: TGTGCCAGCAGCTTAGGCTCGGGGGGCTATGGCTACACCTTC. It yields the protein CASSLGSGGYGYTF.

The rearrangement uses TRBV9 and TRBJ2-2; TRBD2 agrees at 9 bases. Germline CDR1 SGDLS, CDR2 YYNGEE. The CDR3 consists of 17 residues. With 3 bases clipped from V and 2 bases from J, the junction kept 8 bases outside the gene matches. CDR3 loop: CASSGPAGGINTGELFF. The CDR3 DNA sequence: TGTGCCAGCAGCGGACCCGCGGGGGGGATTAACACCGGGGAGCTGTTTTTT.